This TCR beta chain was observed in a study of blood T cell repertoires in COVID-19 (dated by TCRdb to the early 2020s). Study-level background: Samples covering the acute and convalescent phases of COVID-19 were provided by collaborators in the United States, Italy and Spain. The material from the prospective study consisted of cDNA or gDNA derived from T cells, B-cell-depleted T cells, or PBMCs. The dataset comprised deeply sampled blood TCRbeta repertoires from subjects exposed to, actively infected with, or recovered from COVID-19. The repertoires were made available in a free public database intended to serve as a resource for research on the immune response to SARS-CoV-2. Samples came from the ongoing ImmuneRACE study (first 160 participants) plus 1,254 subjects from 6 global collaborators. The sample metadata nearly always contained a de-identified subject ID, COVID-19 status, age in years and sex. HLA class I and class II types, where available, came from metadata supplied by the sample provider rather than from assay-based typing. Points the paper makes about the study in general: How much clinical and demographic metadata was included differed by source and by participant, and the metadata was provided uncurated.

From its cysteine to its phenylalanine, the CDR3 spans 13 amino acids. Of the read, only the CDR3 DNA is kept; its 39 bases are in frame from base 1. CDR1 SGHDT and CDR2 YYEEEE are derived from the germline V gene. After removal of 5 bases from V and 6 bases from J, the junction retains 7 bases not matched to a gene. Of note for this clone: Its target antigen remains unknown. Qualities for individual bases were not recorded, and no much larger clone is one base off.

Participants in the prospective study were aged 18 to 89 years, lived in about two dozen United States geographic areas, and enrolled through a virtual design. In the prospective study, participants were assigned to cohorts based on the clinical history participants reported in a screening survey and a study questionnaire. In the prospective study, whole blood, serum and a nasopharyngeal or oropharyngeal swab were collected from each participant by mobile phlebotomists. Prospective study participants could optionally give additional blood draws and questionnaires over an approximately 2-month period. Blood samples from the prospective study were shipped frozen or at room temperature prior to DNA extraction. The immunoSEQ Assay, a bias-controlled multiplex PCR, was used to amplify TCRbeta CDR3 regions from genomic DNA. In the authors' own workflow: Within the assay, amplification of reference gene primers was used to estimate how many nucleated cells each sample contained. Sequence reads were collapsed and filtered to measure the absolute abundance of every unique TCRbeta CDR3 rearrangement. For each sample, productive Simpson clonality was calculated by taking the square root of Simpson's diversity index across productive rearrangements. Imported from immuneACCESS, the table was reduced by TCRdb to in-frame sequences with V and J called. These copies leave out some clones; in studies compared against another copy, an unresolved V gene accounts for under half, and the cause of the remainder is not known. The V and J calls and clone size come from that table; D and trimming were worked out from the DNA. The sample profile shows fewer than 350,000 clones; 90% of them were found once. The top ten hold 1.7% of the sample.

The rearrangement combines TRBV5-6 with TRBJ2-5; TRBD1 aligns with 7 central bases. The sample was PBMCs or T cells enriched from blood (not recorded which). This sequence was found in a woman between 18 and 29 years old with acute COVID-19. The encoded CDR3 is CASRRQGMKTQYF. In nucleotides, the sequence is TGTGCCAGCAGAAGACAGGGAATGAAGACCCAGTACTTC.